This TCR beta chain was recorded in a study of shared clonotypes between healthy human individuals. Study results and limitations: About 5% was the fraction of naive CD4 clonotypes found shared across several donors.

All donors qualified as healthy HIV-negative adults and had experienced no recent acute infections or vaccinations. About this clone itself: Antigen specificity is unknown.

Trimming removed 3 bases from V and 7 bases from J; junction bases left unmatched: 4. Germline V CDR1 and CDR2: KGHSH, LQKENI. CDR3 length: 13 residues. Every subset had its genomic DNA shared out evenly among several immunoSEQ plates. Only in-frame clones appear in the TCRdb table, and some are missing; sequencing was by immunoSEQ multiplex PCR. The sample yields more than 2,000,000 clones, around nine tenths seen once. This sequence was found in a man aged 18 to 29 in good health. The rearrangement uses TRBV18 and TRBJ1-2; TRBD1 matches 8 bases. What was sequenced was naive CD4+ T cells sorted from blood. The sample's subset: CD45RA+ positively selected. CDR3 DNA: TGTGCCAGCTCACCGGGACAGGAAATTGGCTACACCTTC. It translates to CASSPGQEIGYTF.